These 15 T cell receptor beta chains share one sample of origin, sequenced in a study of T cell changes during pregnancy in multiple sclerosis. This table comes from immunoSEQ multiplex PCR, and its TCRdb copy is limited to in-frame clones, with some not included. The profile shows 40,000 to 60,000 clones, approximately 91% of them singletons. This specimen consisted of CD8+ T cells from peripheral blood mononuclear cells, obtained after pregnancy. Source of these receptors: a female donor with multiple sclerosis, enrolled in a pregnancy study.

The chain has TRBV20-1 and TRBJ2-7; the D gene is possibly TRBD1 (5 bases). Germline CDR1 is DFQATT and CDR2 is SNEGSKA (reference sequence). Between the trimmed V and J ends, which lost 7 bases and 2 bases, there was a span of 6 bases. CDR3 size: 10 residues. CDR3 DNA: TGCAGTGTAGGGGCCTACGAGCAGTACTTC. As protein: CSVGAYEQYF.

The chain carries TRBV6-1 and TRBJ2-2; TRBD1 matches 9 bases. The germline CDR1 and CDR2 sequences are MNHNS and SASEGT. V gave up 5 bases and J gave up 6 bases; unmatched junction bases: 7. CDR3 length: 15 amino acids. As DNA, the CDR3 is TGTGCCAGCAGTCCCCTACAGGGGGCGGCCGGGGAGCTGTTTTTT. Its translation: CASSPLQGAAGELFF.

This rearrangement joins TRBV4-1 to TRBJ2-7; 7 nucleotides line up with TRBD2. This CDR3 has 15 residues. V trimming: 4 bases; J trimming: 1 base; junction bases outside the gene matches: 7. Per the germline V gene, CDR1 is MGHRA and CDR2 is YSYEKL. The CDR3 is CASSLSGEGSYEQYF. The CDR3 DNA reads TGCGCCAGCAGCCTCAGCGGGGAGGGGTCCTACGAGCAGTACTTC.

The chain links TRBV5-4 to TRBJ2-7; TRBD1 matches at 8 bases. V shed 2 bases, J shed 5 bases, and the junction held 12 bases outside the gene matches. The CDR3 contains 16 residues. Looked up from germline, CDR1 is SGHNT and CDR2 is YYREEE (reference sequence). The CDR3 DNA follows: TGTGCCAGCAGCTTCTTTCCCGACAGGGGAATGGACGAGCAGTACTTC. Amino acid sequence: CASSFFPDRGMDEQYF.

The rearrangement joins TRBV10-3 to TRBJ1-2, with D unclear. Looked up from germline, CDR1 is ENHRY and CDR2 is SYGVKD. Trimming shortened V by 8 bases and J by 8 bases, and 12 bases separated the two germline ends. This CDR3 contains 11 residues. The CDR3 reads CAIFPLEGYTF. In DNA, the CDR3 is TGTGCCATCTTCCCTCTAGAAGGCTACACCTTC.

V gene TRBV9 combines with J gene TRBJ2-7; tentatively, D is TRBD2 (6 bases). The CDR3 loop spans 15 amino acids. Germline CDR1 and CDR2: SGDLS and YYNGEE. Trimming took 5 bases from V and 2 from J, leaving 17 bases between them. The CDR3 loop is CASSRASAVTYEQYF. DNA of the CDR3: TGTGCCAGCAGTCGAGCTAGCGCAGTCACCTACGAGCAGTACTTC.

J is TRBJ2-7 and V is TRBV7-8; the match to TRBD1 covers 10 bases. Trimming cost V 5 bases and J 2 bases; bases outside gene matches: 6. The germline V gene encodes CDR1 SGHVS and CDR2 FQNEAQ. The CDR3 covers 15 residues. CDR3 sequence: CASSPLGTGAYEQYF. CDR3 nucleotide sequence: TGTGCCAGCAGCCCCCTTGGGACAGGGGCCTACGAGCAGTACTTC.

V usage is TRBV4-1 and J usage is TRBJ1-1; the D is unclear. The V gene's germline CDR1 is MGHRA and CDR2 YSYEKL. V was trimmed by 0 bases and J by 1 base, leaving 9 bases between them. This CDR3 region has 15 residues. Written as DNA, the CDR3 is TGCGCCAGCAGCCAAGATTCCTCGGGGAACACTGAAGCTTTCTTT. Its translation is CASSQDSSGNTEAFF.

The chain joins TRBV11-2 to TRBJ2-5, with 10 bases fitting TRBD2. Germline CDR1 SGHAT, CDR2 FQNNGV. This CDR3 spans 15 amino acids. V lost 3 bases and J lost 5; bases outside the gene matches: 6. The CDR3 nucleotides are TGTGCCAGCAGCTTCGGACTAGCGGTTGGGGAGACCCAGTACTTC. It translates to CASSFGLAVGETQYF. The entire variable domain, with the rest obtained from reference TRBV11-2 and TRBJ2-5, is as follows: EAGVAQSPRYKIIEKRQSVAFWCNPISGHATLYWYQQILGQGPKLLIQFQNNGVVDDSQLPKDRFSAERLKGVDSTLKIQPAKLEDSAVYLCASSFGLAVGETQYFGPGTRLLVL.

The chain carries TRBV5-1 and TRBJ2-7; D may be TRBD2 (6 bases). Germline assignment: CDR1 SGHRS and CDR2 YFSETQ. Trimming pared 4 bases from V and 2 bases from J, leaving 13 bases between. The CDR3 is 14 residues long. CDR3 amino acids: CASSHRDFTYEQYF. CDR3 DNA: TGCGCCAGCAGCCACCGGGACTTTACCTACGAGCAGTACTTC.

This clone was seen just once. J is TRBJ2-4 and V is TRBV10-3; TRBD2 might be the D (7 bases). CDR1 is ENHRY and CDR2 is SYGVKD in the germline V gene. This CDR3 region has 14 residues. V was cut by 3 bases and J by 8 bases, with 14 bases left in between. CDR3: CAISEPGAGDIQYF. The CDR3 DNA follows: TGTGCCATCAGTGAACCGGGGGCGGGGGACATTCAGTACTTC.

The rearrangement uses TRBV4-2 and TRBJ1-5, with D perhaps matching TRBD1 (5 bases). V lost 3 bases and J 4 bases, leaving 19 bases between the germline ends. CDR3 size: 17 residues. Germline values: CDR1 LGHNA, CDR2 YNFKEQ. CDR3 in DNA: TGTGCCAGCAGCCATCTCAAGGAGGGGTTGAGTAATCAGCCCCAGCATTTT. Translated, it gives CASSHLKEGLSNQPQHF.

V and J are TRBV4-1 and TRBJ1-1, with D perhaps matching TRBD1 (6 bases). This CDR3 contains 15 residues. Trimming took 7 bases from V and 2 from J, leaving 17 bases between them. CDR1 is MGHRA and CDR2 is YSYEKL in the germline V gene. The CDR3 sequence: CASTPSPGENTEAFF. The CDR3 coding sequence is TGCGCCAGCACCCCGTCCCCAGGGGAAAACACTGAAGCTTTCTTT.

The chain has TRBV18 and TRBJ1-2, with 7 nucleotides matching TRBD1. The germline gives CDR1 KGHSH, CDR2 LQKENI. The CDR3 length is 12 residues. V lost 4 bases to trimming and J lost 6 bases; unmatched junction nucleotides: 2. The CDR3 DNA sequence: TGTGCCAGCTCACAGGGGGCGGATGGCTACACCTTC. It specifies CASSQGADGYTF.

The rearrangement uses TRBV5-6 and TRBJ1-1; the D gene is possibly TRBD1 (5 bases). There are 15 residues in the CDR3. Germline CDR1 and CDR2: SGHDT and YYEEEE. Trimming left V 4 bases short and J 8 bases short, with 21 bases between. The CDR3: CASSAVGTPRGEAFF. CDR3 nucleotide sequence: TGTGCCAGCAGCGCGGTCGGGACTCCTCGGGGGGAAGCTTTCTTT.